The T cell receptor beta chain described here comes from a study of T cell responses to AZD1222 COVID-19 vaccine. About the study: Researchers grouped second doses given at about 4 or about 12 weeks into one pool.

The protocol was immunoSEQ multiplex PCR, while the TCRdb copy is restricted to in-frame clones and leaves out a portion. The table shows 95,000 to 150,000 clones, with approximately 89% occurring only once. As regards this clone: The target antigen is unknown.

Study conclusions and caveats: Nearly half of the spike-specific TCRs reportedly recognize variant regions that carry no mutations. At 160-218 and 743-854, vaccine-associated CD4 TCRs were dominant, and they spanned spike.

This TCR derives from an adult in good health. Source: peripheral blood, taken on day 0 of AZD1222 vaccination.

DNA of the CDR3: TGTGCCAGTAGTATTGTGGGAGGGGCCACTGAAGCTTTCTTT. Translation gives CASSIVGGATEAFF. The J gene is TRBJ1-1, the V gene TRBV19, with D maybe TRBD1 (5 bases). The CDR3 has 14 residues. Germline V gives CDR1 LNHDA, CDR2 SQIVND (reference sequence). The ends were cut back, 3 bases at V and 4 bases at J, with 12 bases in the middle.